This T cell receptor beta chain comes out of a study of shared clonotypes between healthy human individuals. Study-wide background: Researchers assigned three CD4 naive, three CD4 memory, two CD8 naive and one CD8 memory plate to each donor. General study findings and limits: Among non-shared clonotypes, generation probabilities were lower than among those shared by all four donors.

CD4+ cells underwent separation, giving CD45RA+ naive and CD45RA-negative memory subsets. CDR1 is SGHRS and CDR2 is YFSETQ in the germline V gene. The junction had 7 bases not matched to a gene; V was cut back by 5 bases and J by 0 bases. The CDR3 covers 15 residues. Note on this clone: Its antigen remains unidentified.

The assay was immunoSEQ multiplex PCR, and TCRdb's table has in-frame clones only and misses some. Among about 2 million clones, 85% to 95% were seen once, and the ten largest hold roughly 0.13%. Sequenced material: naive CD4+ T cells sorted from blood. Subset specified: CD45RA+ positively selected. The chain uses TRBV5-1 and TRBJ2-7; 8 positions agree with TRBD1. The clonotype originates from a man younger than 30 in good health. CDR3 sequence (DNA): TGCGCCAGCAGGCCCGGGACAGGATCCTCCTACGAGCAGTACTTC. Its translation: CASRPGTGSSYEQYF.